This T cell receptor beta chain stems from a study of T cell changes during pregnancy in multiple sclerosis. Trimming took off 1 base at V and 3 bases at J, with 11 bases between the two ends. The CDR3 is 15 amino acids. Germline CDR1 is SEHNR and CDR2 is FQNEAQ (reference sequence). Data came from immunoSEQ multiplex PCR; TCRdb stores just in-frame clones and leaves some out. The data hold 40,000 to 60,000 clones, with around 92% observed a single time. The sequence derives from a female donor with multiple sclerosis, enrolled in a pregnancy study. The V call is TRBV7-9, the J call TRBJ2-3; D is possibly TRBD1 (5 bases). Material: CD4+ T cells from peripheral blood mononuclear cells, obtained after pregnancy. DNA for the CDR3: TGTGCCAGCAGCTTAGTTCAGGGCGCAACAGATACGCAGTATTTT. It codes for CASSLVQGATDTQYF.